The clone carrying this TCR beta chain was counted many times. This sample was included in a study of T-cell reconstitution after alpha-beta-depleted transplantation in children. Unique molecular identifiers were built into the TCRbeta library. A single record per CDR3 protein comes from TCRdb applying MiXCR to the PCR reads. The table has about 830,000 distinct CDR3 sequences, roughly 15% seen once. This sample comprised PBMCs, mostly from graft donor cells, obtained 360 days after TCRalphabeta/CD19-depleted stem cell transplant. The receptor's source is a male patient younger than 18 who had a stem cell transplant for acute lymphoblastic leukemia, so the T cells may come from the graft donor.

The CDR3: CASSGNYGYTF. The CDR3 region has the DNA TGTGCCAGCAGTGGGAACTATGGCTACACCTTC. The chain uses TRBV25-1 and TRBJ1-2; D is ambiguous. V was cut by 4 bases and J by 2 bases, with 2 bases left in between. CDR1 and CDR2 from the germline V gene are MGHDK and SYGVNS. The CDR3 extends over 11 amino acids.